Each of the 24 T cell receptor beta chains below was sequenced from the same sample in a study of glioma-infiltrating T cells. The iRepertoire nested amplicon-rescue multiplex PCR amplified TCR alpha and beta CDR3s from RNA. TCRdb recomputed calls from the multiplex PCR reads with MiXCR, one row per CDR3 protein. The table includes about 190,000 distinct CDR3 sequences, 32% detected once. Sequencing was carried out using glioma tissue, nonneoplastic brain tissue, or PBMCs (not recorded which). These receptors were obtained from a human donor with low-grade glioma or glioblastoma, undergoing nonglioma brain surgery, or in good health (not recorded which).

A note on this clonotype: Possible read error: a much larger clone is one base away. Without the conserved terminal phenylalanine or tryptophan, this CDR3 likely stems from a read error. The rearrangement uses TRBV7-4 and TRBJ2-3, with TRBD1 matching 8 bases. Germline loops: CDR1 SGHVT, CDR2 SQSDAQ. V gave up 6 bases and J gave up 12 bases; unmatched junction bases: 8. This CDR3 region has 12 residues. CDR3 loop: CASSLTGQGQYL. The CDR3 DNA sequence: TGTGCCAGCAGTTTAACTGGACAGGGTCAGTATCTT.

About this clonotype: A clone one base away is much larger, so this may be a read error. The rearrangement links TRBV10-3 to TRBJ2-7; D is unclear. This CDR3 has 14 amino acids. V was pared by 7 bases and J by 0 bases, with 13 bases between. In germline, CDR1 is ENHRY, CDR2 SYGVKD. CDR3 residues: CAINADLGSYEQYF. The DNA of the CDR3 is TGTGCCATCAATGCCGACTTGGGCTCCTACGAGCAGTACTTC.

As regards this clonotype: Being one base from a much bigger clone, this may be a read error. Without the conserved terminal phenylalanine or tryptophan, this CDR3 likely stems from a read error. The V and J genes are TRBV3-1 and TRBJ1-5; no definite D call. V lost 3 bases to trimming and J lost 0 bases, with 3 bases between them. The CDR3 is 13 amino acids. Germline CDR1 reads LGHDT; CDR2 reads YNNKEL (reference sequence). The CDR3 bases are TGTGCCAGCAGCCAGGTTAGCAATCAGCCCCAGCATCTT. Protein: CASSQVSNQPQHL.

This clonotype was counted ten times or more. The V call is TRBV28, the J call TRBJ1-1; no reliable D call. The CDR3 is 11 residues long. The V gene lost 3 bases and the J gene lost 11 bases, with 10 bases spanning the gap. Germline values: CDR1 MDHEN, CDR2 SYDVKM. CDR3 loop: CASSFQERAFF. In DNA, the CDR3 is TGTGCCAGCAGTTTCCAGGAGAGGGCTTTCTTT.

This clonotype was seen just once. One end of the junction varies from germline; a read error may be responsible. The rearrangement joins TRBV6-6 to TRBJ1-1; D not certain. The CDR3 runs to 15 residues. The germline CDR1 and CDR2 sequences are MNHNY and SVGAGI (reference sequence). The CDR3 region has the DNA TGTGCCAGCAGTTACTCGGGCACGATGAACACTGGAGCTTTCTTC. Translated: CASSYSGTMNTGAFF.

The sample holds many counts of this clonotype. The chain has TRBV6-2 or TRBV6-3 and TRBJ2-1, with a weak D call TRBD1 (5 bases). The V gene's germline CDR1 is MNHEY and CDR2 SVGEGT. Trimming took off 7 bases at V and 9 bases at J, with 10 bases between the two ends. The CDR3 consists of 11 residues. This CDR3 is CASKSQGEQFF. DNA of the CDR3: TGTGCCAGCAAAAGCCAGGGTGAGCAGTTCTTC.

To note about this clonotype: The final CDR3 position lacks the conserved phenylalanine or tryptophan, pointing to a likely read error. The rearrangement links TRBV6-5 to TRBJ1-6; D might be TRBD1 (6 bases). Germline V CDR1 and CDR2: MNHEY, SVGAGI. This CDR3 is built from 15 residues. Trimming left V 7 bases short and J 6 bases short, with 16 bases between. The CDR3 is CASTLNQGTNSPLHL. The CDR3 DNA reads as TGTGCCAGCACTTTGAACCAGGGGACTAATTCACCCCTCCACCTT.

This clonotype showed up many times. The chain combines TRBV27 with TRBJ1-2, with TRBD1 matching 10 bases. J was trimmed by 3 bases and V by 5 bases; bases with no gene match: 3. The CDR3 is 14 residues long. Looked up from germline, CDR1 is MNHEY and CDR2 is SMNVEV (reference sequence). This CDR3 reads CASSPTGGHYGYTF. CDR3 in DNA: TGTGCCAGCAGTCCGACAGGGGGCCACTATGGCTACACCTTC.

This clonotype was picked up many times. This chain uses TRBV25-1 with TRBJ2-7; maybe TRBD1 (6 bases). CDR3 size: 15 residues. V shed 0 bases and J shed 2 bases, with 11 bases lying between them. CDR1 is MGHDK, CDR2 SYGVNS, per germline. The CDR3 nucleotides are TGTGCCAGCAGTGAATATACAGGGAGCACCTACGAGCAGTACTTC. This translates into CASSEYTGSTYEQYF.

The chain joins TRBV7-9 to TRBJ2-7; possibly TRBD2 for D (5 bases). Trimming left V 1 base short and J 4 bases short, with 14 bases between. CDR3 length equals 15 residues. Germline lookup yields CDR1 SEHNR and CDR2 FQNEAQ (reference sequence). The CDR3 sequence: CASSLGGSESYEQYF. The DNA for the CDR3 is TGTGCCAGCAGCTTAGGTGGTAGCGAGAGTTACGAGCAGTACTTC.

This chain joins TRBV5-1 and TRBJ2-7; D is perhaps TRBD1 (5 bases). From germline, CDR1 is SGHRS and CDR2 YFSETQ. The germline V and J ends were trimmed by 3 bases and 0 bases, with 16 bases remaining between them. The CDR3 is made up of 16 amino acids. CDR3 DNA sequence: TGCGCCAGCAGCTACGGTCGACAGACGAGCTCCTACGAGCAGTACTTC. It is translated as CASSYGRQTSSYEQYF.

V gene TRBV19 combines with J gene TRBJ2-3; 7 nucleotides line up with TRBD2. This CDR3 region has 17 residues. The ends lost 5 bases at V and 1 base at J; junction bases unmatched: 12. The germline CDR1 and CDR2 sequences are LNHDA and SQIVND (reference sequence). The CDR3 loop reads CASSPERFAGGTDTQYF. For the CDR3, the DNA is TGTGCCAGTAGTCCTGAGCGGTTTGCGGGGGGCACAGATACGCAGTATTTT.

The V gene is TRBV19, the J gene TRBJ2-2, with no clear D. The CDR3 contains 15 residues. Deletions cut 3 bases from V and 1 base from J, with 9 bases between. Germline CDR1 and CDR2: LNHDA and SQIVND (reference sequence). The CDR3 protein is CASSIISGNTGELFF. The CDR3 DNA follows: TGTGCCAGTAGTATTATCTCAGGGAACACCGGGGAGCTGTTTTTT.

On this clonotype itself: Given a much more abundant clone one base away, this may be a read error. This sequence joins TRBV2 and TRBJ1-1; 9 bases fit TRBD1. The CDR3 spans 14 residues. The V gene's germline CDR1 is SNHLY and CDR2 FYNNEI. J gave up 4 bases and V 6 bases, and 6 bases lay outside the gene matches. The CDR3 DNA sequence: TGTGCCAGCAGAGTAGGACAGGGGCGCACTGAAGCTTTCTTT. Protein sequence: CASRVGQGRTEAFF. The full variable domain, rest sourced from reference TRBV2 and TRBJ1-1, is EPEVTQTPSHQVTQMGQEVILRCVPISNHLYFYWYRQILGQKVEFLVSFYNNEISEKSEIFDDQFSVERPDGSNFTLKIRSTKLEDSAMYFCASRVGQGRTEAFFGQGTRLTVV.

This clonotype occurred a few times. The chain is built from TRBV29-1 and TRBJ1-3; D is unclear. V gave up 4 bases and J gave up 6 bases, with 13 bases separating them. The CDR3 covers 13 residues. The germline CDR1 and CDR2 sequences are SQVTM and ANQGSEA. The DNA for the CDR3 is TGCAGCGTTGTGGGCAGCCAAGCAAACACCATATATTTT. Protein product: CSVVGSQANTIYF.

With regard to this clonotype: Its ends do not fully match the called genes, so a read error is possible. The chain uses TRBV19 and TRBJ1-2, with TRBD1 matching 8 bases. CDR1 is LNHDA, CDR2 SQIVND, per germline (reference sequence). The CDR3 is 17 amino acids. In DNA, the CDR3 is TGTGCCAGTAGTGGAGACAGGGGCCAAACCCCTAACTATGTCTACACCTTC. It codes for CASSGDRGQTPNYVYTF.

This sequence joins TRBV5-1 and TRBJ2-7; 8 bases are a match to TRBD1. Per germline, CDR1 SGHRS and CDR2 YFSETQ. The CDR3 has 15 amino acids. J was trimmed by 0 bases and V by 3 bases; bases with no gene match: 5. The CDR3 bases are TGCGCCAGCAGCTCCCAGGGGGCGGGCTCCTACGAGCAGTACTTC. Protein sequence: CASSSQGAGSYEQYF.

This clonotype was counted only a few times. The chain combines TRBV12-3 or TRBV12-4 with TRBJ2-1, with 14 positions matching TRBD2. The V and J ends lost 4 bases and 12 bases, in that order; junction bases with no gene match: 17. The CDR3 has 18 residues. CDR3 loop: CASSSERTGRLAGGRQFF. CDR3 coding DNA: TGTGCCAGCAGTTCCGAGCGGACAGGTAGACTAGCGGGAGGGCGGCAGTTCTTC.

In the case of this clonotype: One base away lies a much larger clone, so this may be a sequencing read error. This chain links TRBV6-2 or TRBV6-3 with TRBJ2-3; TRBD1 matches 7 bases. CDR3 size: 15 residues. Germline values: CDR1 MNHEY, CDR2 SVGEGT. J gave up 7 bases and V 6 bases, and 13 bases lay outside the gene matches. CDR3 sequence reads: CASSLDRARRNTQYF. CDR3 bases: TGTGCCAGCAGCCTCGACAGGGCGAGGAGGAATACGCAGTATTTT.

In the case of this clonotype: This sequence may be a read error, since a much larger clone differs from it by one base. The chain uses TRBV9 and TRBJ1-1; D gene unclear. This CDR3 has 14 amino acids. The germline V gene encodes CDR1 SGDLS and CDR2 YYNGEE. The CDR3 loop is CASSPKYMNTEALF. CDR3 DNA: TGTGCCAGCAGCCCCAAGTACATGAACACTGAAGCTCTCTTT.

In its sample, this clonotype was seen many times. V and J are TRBV6-2 or TRBV6-3 and TRBJ2-2, with no clear D. The germline V gene has CDR1 MNHEY and CDR2 SVGEGT. The V end lost 2 bases, the J end lost 5 bases, and 6 bases lay between the germline ends. The CDR3 totals 13 residues. CDR3 coding DNA: TGTGCCAGCAGTTACCTGGTTACCGGGGAGCTGTTTTTT. This sequence encodes CASSYLVTGELFF.

The V gene is TRBV6-2 or TRBV6-3, the J gene TRBJ1-1, with a tentative D call TRBD1 (6 bases). Germline lookup yields CDR1 MNHEY and CDR2 SVGEGT. The length of the CDR3 is 14 residues. V lost 2 bases, J lost 7 bases, and 14 bases lay in between. The CDR3 bases are TGTGCCAGCAGTTACGGCTCCGGGACACTTGAAGCTTTCTTT. It specifies CASSYGSGTLEAFF.

The sample holds many counts of this clonotype. V is TRBV6-1 and J is TRBJ2-1, with 9 bases fitting TRBD2. V shed 5 bases and J 4 bases; nucleotides not matched to a gene: 12. This CDR3 region has 17 residues. Germline V gives CDR1 MNHNS, CDR2 SASEGT. Here the CDR3 DNA reads TGTGCCAGCAGTAAGGCCCTCCTAGCGGGGATTTACAATGAGCAGTTCTTC. Its translation: CASSKALLAGIYNEQFF.

A word on this clonotype: Possible read error: a much larger clone is one base away. The chain recombines TRBV11-2 with TRBJ1-6, with 9 positions matching TRBD1. This CDR3 region has 16 residues. In germline, CDR1 is SGHAT, CDR2 FQNNGV. CDR3 residues: CASSASGTGKNSTLHF. The CDR3 coding sequence is TGTGCCAGCAGCGCTTCGGGGACAGGGAAGAATTCAACCCTCCACTTT. Full variable domain (outside the CDR3, taken from reference TRBV11-2 and TRBJ1-6): EAGVAQSPRYKIIEKRQSVAFWCNPISGHATLYWYQQILGQGPKLLIQFQNNGVVDDSQLPKDRFSAERLKGVDSTLKIQPAKLEDSAVYLCASSASGTGKNSTLHFGNGTRLTVT.